The clone carrying this TCR beta chain was recorded many times. No antigen is known for it. TCRdb analysed the 5' RACE reads with MiXCR anew, one entry per CDR3 protein. Among 250,000 to 300,000 distinct CDR3 sequences listed, around 16% were seen once. The data originate from a study of T-cell memory formation after mild COVID-19. The study's findings and limits: Contracting CD4+ clones were located mainly in CM and EM, and CD8+ clones in EMRA.

The V gene lost 6 bases and the J gene lost 4 bases, with 10 bases spanning the gap. The CDR3 has 11 amino acids. Per the germline V gene, CDR1 is SQVTM and CDR2 is ANQGSEA. The sequenced sample consisted of PBMCs or a T cell subset sorted from them (not recorded which). The chain couples TRBV29-1 to TRBJ2-7; D is ambiguous. The clonotype originates from a man younger than 30 who had mild COVID-19 (a few samples of this study predate the infection). Cell type and time point are not known. In DNA form, the CDR3 reads TGCAGCGTCCGGAGTCGGTACGAGCAGTACTTC. The encoded protein is CSVRSRYEQYF.